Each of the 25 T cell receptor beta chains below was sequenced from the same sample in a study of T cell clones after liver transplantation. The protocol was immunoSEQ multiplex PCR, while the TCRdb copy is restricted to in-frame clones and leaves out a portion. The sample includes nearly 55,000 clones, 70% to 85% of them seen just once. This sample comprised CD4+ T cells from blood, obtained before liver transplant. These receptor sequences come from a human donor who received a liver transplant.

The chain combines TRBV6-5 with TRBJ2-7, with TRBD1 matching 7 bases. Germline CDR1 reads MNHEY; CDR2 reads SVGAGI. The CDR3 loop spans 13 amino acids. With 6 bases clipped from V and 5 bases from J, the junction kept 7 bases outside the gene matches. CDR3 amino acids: CASRDRERNEQYF. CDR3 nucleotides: TGTGCCAGCAGAGACAGGGAAAGGAACGAGCAGTACTTC.

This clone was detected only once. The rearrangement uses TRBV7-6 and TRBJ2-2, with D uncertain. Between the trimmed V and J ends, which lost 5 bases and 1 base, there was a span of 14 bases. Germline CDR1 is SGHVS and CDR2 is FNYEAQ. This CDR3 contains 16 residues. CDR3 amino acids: CASSPGVVLNTGELFF. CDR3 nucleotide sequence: TGTGCCAGCAGCCCCGGTGTGGTCTTGAACACCGGGGAGCTGTTTTTT.

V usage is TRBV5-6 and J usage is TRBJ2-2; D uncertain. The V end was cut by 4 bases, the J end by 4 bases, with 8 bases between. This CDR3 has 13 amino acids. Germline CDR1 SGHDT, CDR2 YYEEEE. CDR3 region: CASSIGRTGELFF. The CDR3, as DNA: TGTGCCAGCAGCATCGGACGCACCGGGGAGCTGTTTTTT.

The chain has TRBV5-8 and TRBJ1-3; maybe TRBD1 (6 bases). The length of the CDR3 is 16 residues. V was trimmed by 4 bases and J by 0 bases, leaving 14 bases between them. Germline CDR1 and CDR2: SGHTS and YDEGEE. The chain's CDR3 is CASSLSTGHSGNTIYF. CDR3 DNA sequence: TGTGCCAGCAGCCTCTCGACAGGTCACTCTGGAAACACCATATATTTT.

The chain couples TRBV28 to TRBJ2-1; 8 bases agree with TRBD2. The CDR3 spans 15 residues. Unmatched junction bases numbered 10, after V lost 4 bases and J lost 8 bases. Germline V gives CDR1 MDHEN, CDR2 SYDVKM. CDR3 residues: CASSSPGGPRDEQFF. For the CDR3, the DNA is TGTGCCAGCAGTTCACCGGGAGGGCCGAGGGATGAGCAGTTCTTC. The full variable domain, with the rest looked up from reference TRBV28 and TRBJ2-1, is DVKVTQSSRYLVKRTGEKVFLECVQDMDHENMFWYRQDPGLGLRLIYFSYDVKMKEKGDIPEGYSVSREKKERFSLILESASTNQTSMYLCASSSPGGPRDEQFFGPGTRLTVL.

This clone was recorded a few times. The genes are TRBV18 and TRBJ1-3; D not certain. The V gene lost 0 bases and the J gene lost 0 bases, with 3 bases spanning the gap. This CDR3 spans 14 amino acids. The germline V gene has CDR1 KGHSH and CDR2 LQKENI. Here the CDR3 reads CASSPPNSGNTIYF. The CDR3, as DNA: TGTGCCAGCTCACCACCTAACTCTGGAAACACCATATATTTT.

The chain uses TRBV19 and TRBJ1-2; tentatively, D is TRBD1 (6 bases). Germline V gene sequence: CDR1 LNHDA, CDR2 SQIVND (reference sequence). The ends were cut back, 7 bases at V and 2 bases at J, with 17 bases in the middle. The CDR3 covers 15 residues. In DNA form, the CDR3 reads TGTGCCAGTACCGCGCAGGTGGGGACAAACTATGGCTACACCTTC. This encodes CASTAQVGTNYGYTF.

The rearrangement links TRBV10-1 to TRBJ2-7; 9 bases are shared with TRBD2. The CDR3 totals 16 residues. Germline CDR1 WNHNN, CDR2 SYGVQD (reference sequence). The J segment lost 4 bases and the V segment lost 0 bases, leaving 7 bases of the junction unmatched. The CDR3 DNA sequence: TGCGCCAGCAGTGAGTCAAGGCTTAGCGGGAGATACGAGCAGTACTTC. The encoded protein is CASSESRLSGRYEQYF.

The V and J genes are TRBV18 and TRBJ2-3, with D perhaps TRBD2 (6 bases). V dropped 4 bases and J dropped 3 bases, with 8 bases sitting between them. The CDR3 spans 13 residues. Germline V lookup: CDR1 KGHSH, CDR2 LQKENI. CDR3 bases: TGTGCCAGCTCACGACGGGAGACAGATACGCAGTATTTT. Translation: CASSRRETDTQYF.

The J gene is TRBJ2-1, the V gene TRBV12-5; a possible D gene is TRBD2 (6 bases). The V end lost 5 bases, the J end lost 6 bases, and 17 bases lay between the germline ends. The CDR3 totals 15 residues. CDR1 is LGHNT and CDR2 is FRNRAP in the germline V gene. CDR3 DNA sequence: TGTGCTAGTGGTCCCGCTGGGGGGTCGAGCAATGAGCAGTTCTTC. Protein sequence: CASGPAGGSSNEQFF.

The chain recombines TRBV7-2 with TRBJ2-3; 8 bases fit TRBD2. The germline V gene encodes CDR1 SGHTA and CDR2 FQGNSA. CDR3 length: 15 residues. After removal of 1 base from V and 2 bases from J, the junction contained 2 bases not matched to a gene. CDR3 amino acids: CASSLVAGHTDTQYF. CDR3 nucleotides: TGTGCCAGCAGCTTAGTAGCGGGGCACACAGATACGCAGTATTTT.

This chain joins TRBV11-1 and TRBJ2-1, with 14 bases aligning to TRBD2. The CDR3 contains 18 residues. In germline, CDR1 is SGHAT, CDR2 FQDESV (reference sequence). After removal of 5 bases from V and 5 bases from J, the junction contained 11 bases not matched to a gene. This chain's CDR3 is CASSPVGLAGGSDNEQFF. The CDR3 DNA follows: TGTGCCAGCAGCCCGGTAGGACTAGCGGGAGGAAGTGACAATGAGCAGTTCTTC.

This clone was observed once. CDR3 DNA sequence: TGTGCCAGTAGTATTCAGGGGGCGTCCGCTAATGAAAAACTGTTTTTT. This sequence encodes CASSIQGASANEKLFF. This rearrangement joins TRBV19 to TRBJ1-4; the match to TRBD1 covers 8 bases. The junction had 6 bases not matched to a gene; V was cut back by 3 bases and J by 3 bases. CDR1 and CDR2 (germline): LNHDA, SQIVND (reference sequence). CDR3 length: 16 residues.

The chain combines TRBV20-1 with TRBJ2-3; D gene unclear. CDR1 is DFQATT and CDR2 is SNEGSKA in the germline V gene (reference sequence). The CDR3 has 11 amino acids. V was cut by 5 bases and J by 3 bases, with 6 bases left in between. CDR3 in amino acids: CSADETDTQYF. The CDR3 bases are TGCAGTGCTGATGAGACAGATACGCAGTATTTT.

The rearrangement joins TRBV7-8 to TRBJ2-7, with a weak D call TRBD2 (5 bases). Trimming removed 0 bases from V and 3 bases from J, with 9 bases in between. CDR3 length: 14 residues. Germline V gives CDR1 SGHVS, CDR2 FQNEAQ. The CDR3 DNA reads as TGTGCCAGCAGCTTAGCGAGAGGGAACTACGAGCAGTACTTC. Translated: CASSLARGNYEQYF.

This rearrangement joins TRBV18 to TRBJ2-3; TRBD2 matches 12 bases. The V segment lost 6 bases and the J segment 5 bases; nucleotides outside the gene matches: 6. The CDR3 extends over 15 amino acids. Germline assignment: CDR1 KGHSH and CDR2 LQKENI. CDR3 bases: TGTGCCAGCTCGGCTCTAGCGGGGGGGCGAGATACGCAGTATTTT. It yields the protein CASSALAGGRDTQYF.

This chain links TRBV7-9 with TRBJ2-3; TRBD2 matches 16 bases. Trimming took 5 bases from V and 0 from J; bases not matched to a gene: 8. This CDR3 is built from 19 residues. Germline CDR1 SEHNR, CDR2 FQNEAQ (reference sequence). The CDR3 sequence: CASSQGTSGRARSTDTQYF. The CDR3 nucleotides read TGTGCCAGCAGCCAAGGGACTAGCGGGAGGGCCCGAAGCACAGATACGCAGTATTTT.

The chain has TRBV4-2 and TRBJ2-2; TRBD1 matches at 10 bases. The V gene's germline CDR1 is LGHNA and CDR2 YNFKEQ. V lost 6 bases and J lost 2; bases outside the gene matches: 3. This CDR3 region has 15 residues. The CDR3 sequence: CASRRTGGNTGELFF. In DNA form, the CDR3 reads TGTGCCAGCAGGCGGACAGGGGGAAACACCGGGGAGCTGTTTTTT.

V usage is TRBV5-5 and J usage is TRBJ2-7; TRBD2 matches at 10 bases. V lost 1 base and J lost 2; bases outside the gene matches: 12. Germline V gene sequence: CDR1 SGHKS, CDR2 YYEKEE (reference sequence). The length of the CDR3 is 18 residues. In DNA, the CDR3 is TGTGCCAGCAGCTTGTTGGCTAGCGGGGGCCTCAACGCCTACGAGCAGTACTTC. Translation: CASSLLASGGLNAYEQYF.

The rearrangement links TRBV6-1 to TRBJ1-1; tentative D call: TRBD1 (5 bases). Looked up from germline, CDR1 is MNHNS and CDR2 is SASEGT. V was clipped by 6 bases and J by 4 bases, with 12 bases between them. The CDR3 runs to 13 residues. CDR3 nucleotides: TGTGCCAGCAGCCCAACGGGGGGCACTGAAGCTTTCTTT. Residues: CASSPTGGTEAFF.

CDR3 coding DNA: TGCGCCAGCAGCTTGACTAGCGGGGGCACCGGGGAGCTGTTTTTT. This gives the protein CASSLTSGGTGELFF. The chain couples TRBV5-1 to TRBJ2-2, with 11 bases matching TRBD2. The J segment lost 4 bases and the V segment lost 1 base, leaving 0 bases of the junction unmatched. Germline V gene data show CDR1 as SGHRS and CDR2 as YFSETQ. CDR3 size: 15 residues. Looking up the rest from reference TRBV5-1 and TRBJ2-2 gives the full variable domain: KAGVTQTPRYLIKTRGQQVTLSCSPISGHRSVSWYQQTPGQGLQFLFEYFSETQRNKGNFPGRFSGRQFSNSRSEMNVSTLELGDSALYLCASSLTSGGTGELFFGEGSRLTVL.

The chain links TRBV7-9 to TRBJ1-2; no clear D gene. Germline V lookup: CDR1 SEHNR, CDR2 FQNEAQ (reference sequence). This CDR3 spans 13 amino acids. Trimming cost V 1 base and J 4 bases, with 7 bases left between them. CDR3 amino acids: CASSLVPGYGYTF. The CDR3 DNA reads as TGTGCCAGCAGCTTAGTCCCAGGCTATGGCTACACCTTC.

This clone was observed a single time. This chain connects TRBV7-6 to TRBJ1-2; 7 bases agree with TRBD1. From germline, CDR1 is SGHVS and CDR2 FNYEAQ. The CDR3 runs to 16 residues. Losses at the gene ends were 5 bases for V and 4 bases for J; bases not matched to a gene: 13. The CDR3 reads CASSRIPGQSIYGYTF. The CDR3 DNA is TGTGCCAGCAGCCGAATCCCGGGACAGAGCATCTATGGCTACACCTTC. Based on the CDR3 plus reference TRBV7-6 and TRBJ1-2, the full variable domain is GAGVSQSPRYKVTKRGQDVALRCDPISGHVSLYWYRQALGQGPEFLTYFNYEAQQDKSGLPNDRFSAERPEGSISTLTIQRTEQRDSAMYRCASSRIPGQSIYGYTFGSGTRLTVV.

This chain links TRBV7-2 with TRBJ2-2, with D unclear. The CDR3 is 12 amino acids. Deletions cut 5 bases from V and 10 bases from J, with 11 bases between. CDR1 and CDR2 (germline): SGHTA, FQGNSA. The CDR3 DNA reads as TGTGCCAGCAGCCGTCGGAGTCAGGAGCTGTTTTTT. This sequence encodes CASSRRSQELFF.

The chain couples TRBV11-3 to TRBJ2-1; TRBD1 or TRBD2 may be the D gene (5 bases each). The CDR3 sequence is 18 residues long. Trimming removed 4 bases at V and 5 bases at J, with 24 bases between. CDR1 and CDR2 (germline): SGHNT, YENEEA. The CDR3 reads CASSSFSSSLGADNEQFF. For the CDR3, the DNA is TGTGCCAGCAGCTCATTCTCTTCTTCGCTCGGGGCCGACAATGAGCAGTTCTTC.